Shown below are 18 T cell receptor beta chains from a single sample sequenced in a study of T cell responses to AZD1222 COVID-19 vaccine. Sequencing was performed with immunoSEQ multiplex PCR; in TCRdb, only in-frame clones are kept and a portion is missing. The sample holds roughly 120,000 clones, 92% seen once. Sample: peripheral blood, taken on day 0 of AZD1222 vaccination. The receptors were gathered from an adult in good health.

The V call is TRBV9, the J call TRBJ2-7, with D possibly TRBD2 on 5 matching bases. The CDR3 has 13 amino acids. CDR1 and CDR2 (germline): SGDLS, YYNGEE. Trimming pared 0 bases from V and 6 bases from J, leaving 10 bases between. CDR3 coding DNA: TGTGCCAGCAGCGTAGTCCCGGGGTCCGAGCAGTACTTC. Translating gives CASSVVPGSEQYF.

The chain combines TRBV28 with TRBJ2-7; 10 bases are a match to TRBD1. Looked up from germline, CDR1 is MDHEN and CDR2 is SYDVKM. Trimming took 5 bases from V and 3 from J; bases not matched to a gene: 7. The CDR3 contains 15 residues. The CDR3 here is CASSPRQGANYEQYF. In DNA, the CDR3 is TGTGCCAGCAGTCCTCGACAGGGGGCAAACTACGAGCAGTACTTC.

The V gene is TRBV7-6, the J gene TRBJ2-1, with 13 bases identical to TRBD2. The germline gives CDR1 SGHVS, CDR2 FNYEAQ. J was trimmed by 6 bases and V by 1 base; bases with no gene match: 9. The CDR3 is 18 amino acids. CDR3 nucleotide sequence: TGTGCCAGCAGCTTAGAAACTAGCGGGAGGGATTGGCCCAATGAGCAGTTCTTC. Its protein product is CASSLETSGRDWPNEQFF.

The rearrangement joins TRBV29-1 to TRBJ2-1, with TRBD1 identical over 7 bases. CDR1 and CDR2 from the germline V gene are SQVTM and ANQGSEA. Trimming removed 1 base from V and 4 bases from J; junction bases left unmatched: 7. This CDR3 region has 15 residues. In DNA, the CDR3 is TGCAGCGTTGAAGTCCGACAGGGAAGATACAATGAGCAGTTCTTC. It yields the protein CSVEVRQGRYNEQFF.

The chain is built from TRBV3-1 (or the pseudogene TRBV3-2) and TRBJ1-6; the match to TRBD1 covers 7 bases. CDR3 length: 14 amino acids. The germline gives CDR1 LGHDT, CDR2 YNNKEL (reference sequence). Trimming cost V 4 bases and J 8 bases; bases outside gene matches: 5. The CDR3 DNA reads as TGTGCCAGCAGCCCTCCGACAGGGTATTCACCCCTCCACTTT. Its protein is CASSPPTGYSPLHF.

The J gene is TRBJ1-6, the V gene TRBV28; 7 bases fit TRBD1. There are 16 residues in the CDR3. Trimming took 1 base from V and 14 from J; bases not matched to a gene: 14. The germline V gene encodes CDR1 MDHEN and CDR2 SYDVKM. The CDR3, as DNA: TGTGCCAGCAGTTTATCCCCGGGGACAGCCCAAAGCACCCTCCACTTT. Amino acids: CASSLSPGTAQSTLHF.

This CDR3 is CASSLGGSPAYEQYF. The CDR3 DNA reads as TGTGCCAGCAGCTTAGGGGGAAGCCCTGCCTACGAGCAGTACTTC. This chain connects TRBV11-2 to TRBJ2-7; the D is unclear. The germline V and J ends were trimmed by 1 base and 2 bases, with 12 bases remaining between them. Germline V lookup: CDR1 SGHAT, CDR2 FQNNGV. CDR3 size: 15 residues.

The chain is built from TRBV19 and TRBJ1-6; D remains ambiguous. Germline V gene lookup returns CDR1 LNHDA and CDR2 SQIVND (reference sequence). The CDR3 is 15 residues long. The ends were cut back, 6 bases at V and 0 bases at J, with 9 bases in the middle. The CDR3 nucleotides read TGTGCCAGTAGCCCTATAGCCTCCTATAATTCACCCCTCCACTTT. Protein sequence: CASSPIASYNSPLHF. Drawing the rest from reference TRBV19 and TRBJ1-6, the complete variable domain is DGGITQSPKYLFRKEGQNVTLSCEQNLNHDAMYWYRQDPGQGLRLIYYSQIVNDFQKGDIAEGYSVSREKKESFPLTVTSAQKNPTAFYLCASSPIASYNSPLHFGNGTRLTVT.

The chain uses TRBV3-1 (or the pseudogene TRBV3-2) and TRBJ2-5; D perhaps matches TRBD2 (6 bases). The length of the CDR3 is 19 residues. Deletions cut 2 bases from V and 3 bases from J, with 25 bases between. Germline V lookup: CDR1 LGHDT, CDR2 YNNKEL (reference sequence). CDR3 residues: CASSQSGVSPSVAEETQYF. The DNA for the CDR3 is TGTGCCAGCAGCCAATCTGGGGTGTCCCCTAGCGTGGCCGAAGAGACCCAGTACTTC.

The J gene is TRBJ1-2, the V gene TRBV4-3; 7 bases are a match to TRBD1. The V segment lost 0 bases and the J segment 5 bases; nucleotides outside the gene matches: 6. The germline V gene encodes CDR1 LGHNA and CDR2 YSLEER. This CDR3 spans 15 amino acids. CDR3 in amino acids: CASSQDSGGVYGYTF. CDR3 nucleotide sequence: TGCGCCAGCAGCCAAGATTCAGGGGGAGTTTATGGCTACACCTTC.

This clone was detected once. The chain recombines TRBV13 with TRBJ1-1; 7 positions match TRBD1. Germline V gives CDR1 PRHDT, CDR2 FYEKMQ (reference sequence). The CDR3 spans 15 residues. V gave up 3 bases and J gave up 0 bases; unmatched junction bases: 4. CDR3 amino acids: CASSFAGGVNTEAFF. The CDR3 DNA reads as TGTGCCAGCAGCTTCGCAGGGGGTGTGAACACTGAAGCTTTCTTT.

The rearrangement links TRBV4-1 to TRBJ1-5; D is possibly TRBD1 (5 bases). The CDR3 runs 16 residues. Per the germline V gene, CDR1 is MGHRA and CDR2 is YSYEKL. V was shortened by 2 bases and J by 0 bases, with 11 bases between the two germline ends. The CDR3 loop is CASSQSQGGSNQPQHF. CDR3 DNA: TGCGCCAGCAGCCAATCTCAGGGCGGTAGCAATCAGCCCCAGCATTTT.

The chain couples TRBV19 to TRBJ1-4; the D gene is possibly TRBD1 (5 bases). Germline V gives CDR1 LNHDA, CDR2 SQIVND (reference sequence). Trimming removed 10 bases from V and 7 bases from J, with 25 bases in between. This CDR3 comprises 16 residues. The CDR3 sequence is CATTPGKGQGLEKLFF. CDR3 DNA: TGTGCCACCACTCCCGGAAAAGGGCAGGGTCTTGAAAAACTGTTTTTT.

This clone turned up a few times. The chain joins TRBV11-2 to TRBJ1-1, with TRBD1 matching 11 bases. The CDR3 consists of 14 residues. The V gene end was trimmed by 6 bases and the J gene end by 11 bases; junction bases not matched to a gene: 11. The germline V gene encodes CDR1 SGHAT and CDR2 FQNNGV. The CDR3 region is CASRPGTGGLDAFF. Here the CDR3 DNA reads TGTGCCAGCAGACCCGGGACAGGGGGTTTAGACGCTTTCTTT.

V and J are TRBV7-8 and TRBJ1-5; D might be TRBD1 (5 bases). Per germline, CDR1 SGHVS and CDR2 FQNEAQ. Trimming left V 5 bases short and J 3 bases short, with 11 bases between. This CDR3 region has 14 residues. CDR3 sequence (DNA): TGTGCCAGCAGCGTGGACACACTCAATCAGCCCCAGCATTTT. It yields the protein CASSVDTLNQPQHF. Filled out from reference TRBV7-8 and TRBJ1-5, the complete variable domain reads GAGVSQSPRYKVAKRGQDVALRCDPISGHVSLFWYQQALGQGPEFLTYFQNEAQLDKSGLPSDRFFAERPEGSVSTLKIQRTQQEDSAVYLCASSVDTLNQPQHFGDGTRLSIL.

The rearrangement uses TRBV6-5 and TRBJ2-7; D call uncertain. There are 12 residues in the CDR3. CDR1 is MNHEY, CDR2 SVGAGI, per germline. V lost 5 bases to trimming and J lost 0 bases, with 5 bases between them. In DNA, the CDR3 is TGTGCCAGCAGTCCGAGCTCCTACGAGCAGTACTTC. The encoded protein is CASSPSSYEQYF.

The table lists this clone with a count of one. The chain couples TRBV7-9 to TRBJ2-2, with 7 bases fitting TRBD1. CDR3 length: 16 amino acids. CDR1 and CDR2 (germline): SEHNR, FQNEAQ (reference sequence). Trimming at V came to 5 bases and at J to 4 bases, leaving 10 bases not matched to a gene. The CDR3 here is CASSTRTGVGTGELFF. CDR3 nucleotides: TGTGCCAGCAGCACTCGTACAGGGGTGGGCACCGGGGAGCTGTTTTTT. Full variable domain (outside the CDR3, taken from reference TRBV7-9 and TRBJ2-2): DTGVSQNPRHKITKRGQNVTFRCDPISEHNRLYWYRQTLGQGPEFLTYFQNEAQLEKSRLLSDRFSAERPKGSFSTLEIQRTEQGDSAMYLCASSTRTGVGTGELFFGEGSRLTVL.

The chain is built from TRBV5-1 and TRBJ2-2; D possibly corresponds to TRBD2 (7 bases). Germline-derived CDR1 and CDR2 are SGHRS and YFSETQ. This CDR3 contains 17 residues. Deletions cut 2 bases from V and 0 bases from J, with 14 bases between. The CDR3 spells CASSFAGAGANTGELFF. For the CDR3, the DNA is TGCGCCAGCAGCTTTGCGGGGGCAGGGGCGAACACCGGGGAGCTGTTTTTT.